These 4 T cell receptor beta chains share one sample of origin, sequenced in a study of blood T cell repertoires in COVID-19. Some clones are missing from TCRdb's copy, which holds only in-frame ones; the method was immunoSEQ multiplex PCR. The table shows some 170,000 clones, with roughly 79% occurring only once. Input material: peripheral blood. The source of these receptors is a woman aged 40 to 50 with COVID-19, enrolled during active disease.

This clone was seen a single time. V gene TRBV7-3 combines with J gene TRBJ2-7; D ambiguous. CDR3 length: 13 residues. V was shortened by 2 bases and J by 3 bases, with 8 bases between the two germline ends. Germline lookup yields CDR1 SGHTA and CDR2 FQGTGA. This CDR3 reads CASSLGPYYEQYF. As DNA, the CDR3 is TGTGCCAGCAGCTTAGGTCCCTACTACGAGCAGTACTTC.

J is TRBJ1-1 and V is TRBV4-1; 8 nucleotides agree with TRBD1. Germline CDR1 reads MGHRA; CDR2 reads YSYEKL. The CDR3 has 12 residues. Trimming took 2 bases from V and 10 from J; bases not matched to a gene: 3. CDR3 protein: CASSQLTGAAFF. The CDR3 DNA reads as TGCGCCAGCAGCCAATTGACAGGGGCAGCTTTCTTT.

The CDR3 reads CASSFRTGRITEAFF. The CDR3 DNA is TGTGCCAGCAGCTTCCGTACAGGTAGGATCACTGAAGCTTTCTTT. This chain connects TRBV11-2 to TRBJ1-1; TRBD1 is a possible D gene (5 bases). Germline V gene lookup returns CDR1 SGHAT and CDR2 FQNNGV. The V end lost 3 bases, the J end lost 4 bases, and 15 bases lay between the germline ends. This CDR3 is 15 amino acids long.

V is TRBV19 and J is TRBJ1-5; D perhaps matches TRBD1 (6 bases). CDR3 size: 15 residues. Trimming shortened V by 5 bases and J by 9 bases, and 20 bases separated the two germline ends. CDR1 is LNHDA, CDR2 SQIVND, per germline (reference sequence). CDR3 in DNA: TGTGCCAGTAGTCCACCCGGGACCAGGGGTCGGCCCCAGCATTTT. It translates to CASSPPGTRGRPQHF.